This TCR beta chain was profiled in a study of OX40 agonist ivuxolimab in advanced cancers. Study information: The diagnoses of dose-escalation patients were hepatocellular carcinoma, melanoma, renal cell or head and neck cancer. Study results and limitations: CD4+ and CD8+ blood T cells expanded clonally by week 6 at 0.1 to 3.0 mg/kg. The investigators did not determine what antigen specificity the expanded peripheral T cells had.

Notes on this clone: As yet, its antigen is unknown.

The CDR3 is 14 amino acids. V lost 3 bases and J lost 3; bases outside the gene matches: 4. The V gene's germline CDR1 is MDHEN and CDR2 SYDVKM. Autoimmune disease history or systemic immunosuppression disqualified patients. Profiling relied on immunoSEQ multiplex PCR, and the TCRdb table lists in-frame clones only, not all of them. The repertoire holds 85,000 to 130,000 clones, 90% seen once, with approximately 0.3% in the top ten. The input for sequencing was CD4+ or CD8+ T cells sorted from blood, taken in a trial of the OX40 agonist ivuxolimab. This clonotype was obtained from an adult with an advanced solid tumor such as melanoma, head and neck, liver or kidney cancer. This chain connects TRBV28 to TRBJ2-7; 8 bases align to TRBD1. The CDR3 DNA is TGTGCCAGCAGTTTGGTTACAGGGGGCTACGAGCAGTACTTC. As protein: CASSLVTGGYEQYF.